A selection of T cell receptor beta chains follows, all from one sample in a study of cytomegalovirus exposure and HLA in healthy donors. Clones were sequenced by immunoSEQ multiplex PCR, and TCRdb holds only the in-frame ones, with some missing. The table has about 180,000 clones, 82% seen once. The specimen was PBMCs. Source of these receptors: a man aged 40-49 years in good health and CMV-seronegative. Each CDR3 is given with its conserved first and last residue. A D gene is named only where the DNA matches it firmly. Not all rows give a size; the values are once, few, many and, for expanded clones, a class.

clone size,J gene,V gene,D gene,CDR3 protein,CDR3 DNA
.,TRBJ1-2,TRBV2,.,CASSEQQLTNYGYTF,TGTGCCAGCAGTGAGCAACAGCTCACTAACTATGGCTACACCTTC
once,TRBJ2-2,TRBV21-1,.,CASSKEGTENTGELFF,TGTGCCAGCAGCAAAGAAGGGACTGAGAACACCGGGGAGCTGTTTTTT
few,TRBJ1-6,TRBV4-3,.,CASSRTGRGNSPLHF,TGCGCCAGCAGCCGAACAGGGCGCGGGAATTCACCCCTCCACTTT
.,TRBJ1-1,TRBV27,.,CASSPSTRMNTEAFF,TGTGCCAGCAGCCCGTCGACACGGATGAACACTGAAGCTTTCTTT
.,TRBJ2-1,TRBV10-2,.,CASSENGRERRNEQFF,TGCGCCAGCAGTGAGAATGGCCGGGAGCGTCGAAATGAGCAGTTCTTC
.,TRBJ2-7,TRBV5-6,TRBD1,CASSDGTGSANYEQYF,TGTGCCAGCAGTGACGGGACAGGGAGTGCCAACTACGAGCAGTACTTC
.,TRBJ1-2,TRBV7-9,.,CASSRDGPLGGYTF,TGTGCCAGCAGCCGAGACGGCCCTCTCGGGGGCTACACCTTC
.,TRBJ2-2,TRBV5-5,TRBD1,CASSPTGTGDTGELFF,TGTGCCAGCAGCCCTACCGGGACAGGGGACACCGGGGAGCTGTTTTTT
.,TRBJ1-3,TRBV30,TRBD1,CAGPRDSQGNTIYF,TGTGCCGGACCCCGGGACAGCCAAGGGAACACCATATATTTT
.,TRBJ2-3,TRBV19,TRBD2,CATSPQRGPGDTQYF,TGTGCCACCTCTCCCCAGCGGGGGCCGGGAGATACGCAGTATTTT
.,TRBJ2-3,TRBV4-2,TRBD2,CASSQLPTSASPSTDTQYF,TGTGCCAGCAGCCAACTTCCGACTAGCGCCTCCCCTAGCACAGATACGCAGTATTTT
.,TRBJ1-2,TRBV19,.,CAVGGQFYGYTF,TGTGCCGTTGGAGGGCAGTTCTATGGCTACACCTTC
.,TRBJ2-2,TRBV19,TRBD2,CAAGGDRTSATGELFF,TGTGCCGCTGGGGGGGACCGGACTAGCGCAACCGGGGAGCTGTTTTTT
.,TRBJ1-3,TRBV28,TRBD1,CASLRGPSGNTIYF,TGTGCCAGCCTGAGGGGGCCCTCTGGAAACACCATATATTTT
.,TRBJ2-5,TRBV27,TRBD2,CASSLTPGRAETQYF,TGTGCCAGCAGTTTAACCCCAGGGAGGGCAGAGACCCAGTACTTC
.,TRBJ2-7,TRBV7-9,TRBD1,CASSGTAYEQYF,TGTGCCAGCAGCGGGACAGCCTACGAGCAGTACTTC
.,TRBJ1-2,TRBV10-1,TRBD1,CASSVPGGVNRGRWYGYTF,TGCGCCAGCTCCGTCCCCGGGGGGGTAAACAGGGGGCGTTGGTATGGCTACACCTTC
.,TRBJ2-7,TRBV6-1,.,CASTLEDGSSYEQYF,TGTGCCAGCACCCTCGAGGACGGGAGCTCCTACGAGCAGTACTTC
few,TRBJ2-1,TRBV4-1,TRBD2,CASSQDASGRAGNEQFF,TGCGCCAGCAGCCAAGATGCGAGCGGGAGGGCCGGTAATGAGCAGTTCTTC
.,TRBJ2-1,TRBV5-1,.,CASSLVSHTLVGNEQFF,TGCGCCAGCAGCTTGGTTAGCCATACGCTAGTGGGCAATGAGCAGTTCTTC
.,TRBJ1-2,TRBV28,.,CASTLARAVYGYTF,TGTGCCAGCACCCTAGCAAGGGCAGTTTATGGCTACACCTTC
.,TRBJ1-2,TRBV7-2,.,CTSSTGPSGYGYTF,TGTACCAGCAGCACCGGCCCCTCGGGCTATGGCTACACCTTC
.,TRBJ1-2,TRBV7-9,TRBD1,CASSSHTGGDGGYTF,TGTGCCAGCAGCTCGCATACAGGGGGGGACGGTGGCTACACCTTC
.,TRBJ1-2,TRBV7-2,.,CASSLVAGNGYTF,TGTGCCAGCAGCTTAGTGGCGGGGAACGGCTACACCTTC
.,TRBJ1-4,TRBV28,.,CATRGAGGEKLFF,TGTGCCACTCGGGGGGCAGGAGGGGAAAAACTGTTTTTT
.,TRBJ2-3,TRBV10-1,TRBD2,CASSEVGGSGTDTQYF,TGCGCCAGCAGTGAAGTGGGCGGGAGTGGCACAGATACGCAGTATTTT
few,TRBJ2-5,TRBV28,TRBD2,CASSSAGTSGGGGGYF,TGTGCCAGCAGTTCGGCCGGGACTAGTGGGGGTGGGGGTGGGTACTTC
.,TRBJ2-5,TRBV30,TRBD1,CAWGVLRGRETQYF,TGTGCCTGGGGTGTTCTCAGGGGGCGAGAGACCCAGTACTTC
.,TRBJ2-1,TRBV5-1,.,CASSFWGTEQFF,TGCGCCAGCAGCTTTTGGGGCACTGAGCAGTTCTTC
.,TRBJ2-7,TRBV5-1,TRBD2,CASSSGLAGTYEQYF,TGCGCCAGCAGCTCAGGACTAGCGGGAACCTACGAGCAGTACTTC
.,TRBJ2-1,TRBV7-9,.,CASSSRVEQFF,TGTGCCAGCAGCTCCCGGGTCGAGCAGTTCTTC
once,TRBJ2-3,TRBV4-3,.,CASSQIRDSSDTQYF,TGCGCCAGCAGCCAAATACGGGACTCCTCAGATACGCAGTATTTT
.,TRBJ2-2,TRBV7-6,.,CASSSQPQGSTGELFF,TGTGCCAGCAGCTCACAACCCCAGGGGTCAACCGGGGAGCTGTTTTTT
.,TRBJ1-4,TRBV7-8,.,CASSLDVGRGQLFF,TGTGCCAGCAGCTTAGACGTGGGGAGAGGGCAACTGTTTTTT
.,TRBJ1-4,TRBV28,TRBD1,CASSGTGWEKLFF,TGTGCCAGCAGCGGGACAGGGTGGGAAAAACTGTTTTTT
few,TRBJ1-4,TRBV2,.,CASSVGRWNEKLFF,TGTGCCAGCAGTGTGGGGAGGTGGAATGAAAAACTGTTTTTT
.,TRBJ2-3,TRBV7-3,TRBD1,CASSSQGQVSTDTQYF,TGTGCCAGCAGCTCCCAAGGACAGGTTAGCACAGATACGCAGTATTTT
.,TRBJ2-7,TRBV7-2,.,CASSLVDRRKQYF,TGTGCCAGCAGCTTAGTAGACAGGAGGAAGCAGTACTTC
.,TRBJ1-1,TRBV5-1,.,CASSLSGSPRAFF,TGCGCCAGCAGCTTGTCCGGCAGCCCGAGGGCTTTCTTT
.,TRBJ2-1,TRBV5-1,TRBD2,CASSPLAGGRNEQFF,TGCGCCAGCAGCCCACTAGCGGGGGGGCGAAATGAGCAGTTCTTC
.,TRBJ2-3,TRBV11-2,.,CASSFRRDTQYF,TGTGCCAGCAGCTTTCGTAGAGATACGCAGTATTTT
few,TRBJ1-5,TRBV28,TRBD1,CASSFSRRTGGAGRNQPQHF,TGTGCCAGCAGTTTTTCCCGCAGGACAGGGGGCGCGGGTCGCAATCAGCCCCAGCATTTT